A single T cell receptor (beta chain) is shown here with its context. This sample is drawn from a study of cytomegalovirus exposure and HLA in healthy donors. The PCR used 60 Vbeta and 13 Jbeta primers. Generated by immunoSEQ multiplex PCR, the TCRdb table keeps only in-frame clones and is missing some. The sample data list tens of thousands of clones. Germline V gene data show CDR1 as SGHTA and CDR2 as FQGNSA. CDR3 length equals 15 residues. V was cut by 1 base and J by 0 bases, with 7 bases left in between. The receptor was derived from a woman in her fifties or sixties in good health and CMV-seronegative. Sequencing was done on a sample of PBMCs. The genes are TRBV7-2 and TRBJ1-3, with no clear D. This CDR3 is CASSLVRFSGNTIYF. The CDR3 DNA follows: TGTGCCAGCAGCTTAGTTCGGTTCTCTGGAAACACCATATATTTT. The full variable domain, completed using reference TRBV7-2 and TRBJ1-3, is GAGVSQSPSNKVTEKGKDVELRCDPISGHTALYWYRQSLGQGLEFLIYFQGNSAPDKSGLPSDRFSAERTGGSVSTLTIQRTQQEDSAVYLCASSLVRFSGNTIYFGEGSWLTVV.